The rows below give T cell receptor beta chains drawn from one sample of a study of shared clonotypes between healthy human individuals. Sequenced by immunoSEQ multiplex PCR; TCRdb stores in-frame clones only, minus some. The sample lists about 2,500,000 clones; 90% to 95% were seen once. Sequencing input: naive CD4+ T cells sorted from blood. These receptors were taken from a man between 18 and 29 years old in good health. The CDR3 runs from the conserved cysteine through the conserved F or W. The D gene is left open where the match is weak. Expanded clones get a size class; other rows say once, few or many, or leave the size out.

>.|TRBJ1-2|TRBV19|.
TGTGCCAGCGAGAGGGGCGTAAACTATGGCTACACCTTC
CASERGVNYGYTF
>TRBD1|TRBJ2-7|TRBV30|.
TGTGCCTGGGGTCGGAACAGGGGGCTGTACGAGCAGTACTTC
CAWGRNRGLYEQYF
>.|TRBJ1-2|TRBV7-2|.
TGTGCCAGCAGCTTAGTAGCAGTGTTGAGGCTAAACTATGGCTACACCTTC
CASSLVAVLRLNYGYTF
>.|TRBJ2-7|TRBV7-3|.
TGTGCCAGCAGCCGTGACGGGTATTCCTACGAGCAGTACTTC
CASSRDGYSYEQYF
>.|TRBJ1-2|TRBV19|.
TGTGCCAGTAGTATAGTAGGACTCCAAGCTAACTATGGCTACACCTTC
CASSIVGLQANYGYTF
>TRBD2|TRBJ2-1|TRBV19|.
TGTGCCAGTAGTATCCGAACTAGCGGGAGGCGGCATGAGCAGTTCTTC
CASSIRTSGRRHEQFF
>TRBD2|TRBJ2-7|TRBV7-2|.
TGTGCCAGCAGCTTCGGACTAGCGGGAGTCCCAGGGGAGCAGTACTTC
CASSFGLAGVPGEQYF
>TRBD1|TRBJ1-2|TRBV6-5|.
TGTGCCAGCAGTCTTCATCTCGGACAGGGGGTTATCTACACCTTC
CASSLHLGQGVIYTF
>.|TRBJ2-3|TRBV20-1|.
TGCAGTGCGGAGGCAGATACGCAGTATTTT
CSAEADTQYF
>.|TRBJ2-1|TRBV30|.
TGTGCCTGGAGTGCCGGGCCCGCAGGCCGGCAGTTCTTC
CAWSAGPAGRQFF
>.|TRBJ2-7|TRBV5-1|.
TGCGCCAGCAGCTACACAACAAGCACCTACGAGCAGTACTTC
CASSYTTSTYEQYF
>.|TRBJ1-5|TRBV27|.
TGTGCCAGCAGTTTATCATTCGGGTCGAATCAGCCCCAGCATTTT
CASSLSFGSNQPQHF
>TRBD1|TRBJ2-3|TRBV4-1|.
TGCGCCAGCAGCGTGTCGGGACAGCCACTTTCTAGCACAGATACGCAGTATTTT
CASSVSGQPLSSTDTQYF
>.|TRBJ1-5|TRBV7-6|.
TGTGCCAGCAGCCTAGCGGGCGGGAGCAATCAGCCCCAGCATTTT
CASSLAGGSNQPQHF
>.|TRBJ2-3|TRBV19|once
TGTGCCAGTAGTTCCGTTCGGTCGGCGGTTACGCAGTATTTT
CASSSVRSAVTQYF
>.|TRBJ2-2|TRBV9|.
TGTGCCAGCAGCGTAGTACAGGGCAACACCGGGGAGCTGTTTTTT
CASSVVQGNTGELFF
>TRBD1|TRBJ2-7|TRBV2|.
TGTGCCAGCAGCGCCGGGACAGGGAGGCTGTACTTC
CASSAGTGRLYF
>.|TRBJ1-1|TRBV30|.
TGTGCCTGGATATCACGGGGGGCTAGCACTGAAGCTTTCTTT
CAWISRGASTEAFF
>TRBD2|TRBJ2-1|TRBV4-2|.
TGTGCCAGCAGCCAAGAGAGGCCGGGACTAGCGGGGGGGGAGGTGGAGCAGTTCTTC
CASSQERPGLAGGEVEQFF
>TRBD1|TRBJ2-7|TRBV6-5|.
TGTGCCAGCAGGGACAGGGTCGACGAGCAGTACTTC
CASRDRVDEQYF
>.|TRBJ2-1|TRBV7-9|.
TGTGCCAGCACCCCAGCTGGTGAGCAGTTCTTC
CASTPAGEQFF
>.|TRBJ2-5|TRBV9|once
TGTGCCAGCAGAGAAGGAGGCGGTGCCCCAGGAGAGACCCAGTACTTC
CASREGGGAPGETQYF
>TRBD2|TRBJ2-1|TRBV2|.
TGTGCCAGCAGCCTCTTTAGCGGGGGGGCTGGGGAGCAGTTCTTC
CASSLFSGGAGEQFF
>TRBD2|TRBJ2-7|TRBV5-1|.
TGCGCCAGCAGCTTCCTAGCGGGGGGCCCGACGGGAGAGCAGTACTTC
CASSFLAGGPTGEQYF
>.|TRBJ2-5|TRBV18|once
TGTGCCAGCTCACCAACGGGGGAGACCCAGTACTTC
CASSPTGETQYF
>.|TRBJ1-5|TRBV6-1|.
TGTGCCAGCAGCAACAGTCCCGGGAGGCCCCAGCATTTT
CASSNSPGRPQHF
>.|TRBJ2-5|TRBV30|once
TGTGCCTGGAGTGTAGGGGGAAACCAAGAGACCCAGTACTTC
CAWSVGGNQETQYF
>.|TRBJ2-7|TRBV28|.
TGTGCCAGCATTCCTCAGACTCTCCTAACCTCCCCGTACTTC
CASIPQTLLTSPYF
>.|TRBJ1-2|TRBV5-4|.
TGTGCCAGCAGCTTGGGGGGGGCTGGCTATGGCTACACCTTC
CASSLGGAGYGYTF
>TRBD1|TRBJ2-5|TRBV10-3|once
TGTGCCATCAGTCCATCGGGACAGGGGGCCGAAGAAGCGAACCAAGAGACCCAGTACTTC
CAISPSGQGAEEANQETQYF
>TRBD1|TRBJ1-1|TRBV27|.
TGTGCCAGCAGTTTCGCAGGGGGCCGGGCCCTGAACACTGAAGCTTTCTTT
CASSFAGGRALNTEAFF
>.|TRBJ2-7|TRBV28|.
TGTGCCAGCAGTTTGATCAGCTTGGGATCCTACGAGCAGTACTTC
CASSLISLGSYEQYF
>.|TRBJ2-2|TRBV9|.
TGTGCCAGCAGCGTAGCAGGGCGTAGCACCGGGGAGCTGTTTTTT
CASSVAGRSTGELFF